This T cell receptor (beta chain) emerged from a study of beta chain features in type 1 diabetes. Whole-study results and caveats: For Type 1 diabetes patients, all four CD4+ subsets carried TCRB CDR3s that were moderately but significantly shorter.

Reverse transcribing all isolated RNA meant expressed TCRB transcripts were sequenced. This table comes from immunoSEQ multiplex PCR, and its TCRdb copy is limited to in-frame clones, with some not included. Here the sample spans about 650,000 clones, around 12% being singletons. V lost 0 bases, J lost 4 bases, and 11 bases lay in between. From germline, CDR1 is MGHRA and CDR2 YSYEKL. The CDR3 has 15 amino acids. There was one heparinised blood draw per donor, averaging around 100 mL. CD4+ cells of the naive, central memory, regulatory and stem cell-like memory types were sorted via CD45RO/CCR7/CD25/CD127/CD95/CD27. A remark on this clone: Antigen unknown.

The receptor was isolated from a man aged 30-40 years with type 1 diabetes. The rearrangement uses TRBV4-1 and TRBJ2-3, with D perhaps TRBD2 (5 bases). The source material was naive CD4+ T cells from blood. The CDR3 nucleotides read TGCGCCAGCAGCCAAGATTCACTAGAGGCAGATACGCAGTATTTT. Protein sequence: CASSQDSLEADTQYF.